This T cell receptor (beta chain) was obtained from a study of blood T cell repertoires in COVID-19. In germline, CDR1 is LGHDT, CDR2 YNNKEL (reference sequence). The CDR3 is 15 residues long. Germline trimming cut 4 bases from V and 2 bases from J; bases unmatched to any gene: 2. Original data processing: Amplification of reference gene primers provided the estimated nucleated cell counts. Repertoires were generated with immunoSEQ multiplex PCR, while TCRdb's copy carries only in-frame clones and drops some. D and trimming were read from the DNA, whereas the V and J calls and clone size are those reported in that table. The sample has about 260,000 clones, around 90% seen once.

The receptor was derived from a woman aged 60-75 years with COVID-19, enrolled during active disease. Sequenced: peripheral blood. V usage is TRBV3-1 (or the pseudogene TRBV3-2) and J usage is TRBJ2-1, with 10 positions matching TRBD1. The CDR3 DNA is TGTGCCAGCAGCCCCGGGACAGGGGCCTACAATGAGCAGTTCTTC. Protein: CASSPGTGAYNEQFF.